This T cell receptor beta chain was profiled in a study of shared clonotypes between healthy human individuals. Sequencing used immunoSEQ multiplex PCR; TCRdb keeps in-frame clones, though not all of them. The sample contains 1.6 million or so clones, approximately 98.5% of which appear only once. Study-wide points: Rarefaction showed sorted-subset sequencing was incomplete despite large depth.

Germline V gene sequence: CDR1 SGHRS, CDR2 YFSETQ. CDR3 length equals 17 residues. After removal of 3 bases from V and 1 base from J, the junction contained 6 bases not matched to a gene. As concerns this clone: No antigen is known for it.

A split of CD4+ cells into CD45RA+ naive and CD45RA-negative memory subsets was performed. Material for sequencing was naive CD4+ T cells sorted from blood. The subset denotes: CD45RA+ positively selected. The receptor comes from a young man in good health. V gene TRBV5-1 combines with J gene TRBJ2-3, with 12 bases matching TRBD2. The chain's CDR3 is CASSSGLAGQGTDTQYF. The DNA of the CDR3 is TGCGCCAGCAGCTCGGGACTAGCGGGCCAGGGCACAGATACGCAGTATTTT.